These 26 T cell receptor beta chains share one sample of origin, sequenced in a study of T-cell memory formation after mild COVID-19. Each CDR3 protein is one row after TCRdb ran MiXCR on the 5' RACE reads. The data contain hundreds of thousands of distinct CDR3 sequences, about 17% of them singletons. Material for sequencing was PBMCs or a T cell subset sorted from them (not recorded which). These receptors came from a young man who had mild COVID-19 (a few samples of this study predate the infection). Cell type and time point are not known.

In this sample, this clonotype turned up a few times. The chain uses TRBV4-1 and TRBJ1-2; D gene ambiguous. Germline assignment: CDR1 MGHRA and CDR2 YSYEKL. V lost 6 bases and J 8 bases, leaving 16 bases between the germline ends. The CDR3 is 13 residues long. The CDR3 region is CASSPPYPRGYTF. CDR3 bases: TGCGCCAGCAGTCCGCCCTACCCGAGGGGCTACACCTTC.

This clonotype was picked up a small number of times. The CDR3 region has the DNA TGTGCCAGCTCACCACTAGACGGTACGCAGTATTTT. Residues: CASSPLDGTQYF. This sequence joins TRBV18 and TRBJ2-3; D call uncertain. The CDR3 is 12 amino acids. The germline gives CDR1 KGHSH, CDR2 LQKENI. Trimming shortened V by 1 base and J by 8 bases, and 7 bases separated the two germline ends.

V gene TRBV20-1 combines with J gene TRBJ2-1, with TRBD1 matching over 9 bases. Looked up from germline, CDR1 is DFQATT and CDR2 is SNEGSKA (reference sequence). After removal of 5 bases from V and 8 bases from J, the junction contained 7 bases not matched to a gene. The CDR3 covers 13 residues. As DNA, the CDR3 is TGCAGTGCTTCCGGGACAGGGCCCCATGAGCAGTTCTTC. Residues: CSASGTGPHEQFF.

In this sample, this clonotype turned up a few times. V and J are TRBV7-6 and TRBJ2-7; possible D gene TRBD1, 6 bases. The CDR3 loop spans 15 amino acids. Per germline, CDR1 SGHVS and CDR2 FNYEAQ. The V and J ends lost 5 bases and 3 bases respectively, with 17 bases between them. CDR3 coding DNA: TGTGCCAGCAGCCAACTGACGGGGACAAACTACGAGCAGTACTTC. Amino acid sequence: CASSQLTGTNYEQYF.

The V and J genes are TRBV5-1 and TRBJ2-1; 7 bases fit TRBD1. J gave up 5 bases and V 2 bases, and 4 bases lay outside the gene matches. CDR3 length equals 14 residues. Per germline, CDR1 SGHRS and CDR2 YFSETQ. In DNA, the CDR3 is TGCGCCAGCAGCTTAGGACAGGCGAACAATGAGCAGTTCTTC. It specifies CASSLGQANNEQFF.

As for this clonotype: It may be a read error: a sequence one base away is much more abundant. The rearrangement joins TRBV20-1 to TRBJ1-6; 9 bases align to TRBD1. From germline, CDR1 is DFQATT and CDR2 SNEGSKA (reference sequence). This CDR3 comprises 14 residues. In DNA form, the CDR3 reads TGCAGTGCGTGGACAGGGGCCGAGAGTTCACCCCTCCGCTTT. This encodes CSAWTGAESSPLRF.

This chain links TRBV6-5 with TRBJ1-1; 9 bases line up with TRBD1. J was trimmed by 0 bases and V by 5 bases; bases with no gene match: 4. Germline CDR1 is MNHEY and CDR2 is SVGAGI. This CDR3 contains 15 residues. The CDR3 is CASSDRGVLNTEAFF. CDR3 sequence (DNA): TGTGCCAGCAGTGACAGGGGGGTACTGAACACTGAAGCTTTCTTT.

This clonotype was counted a few times. The V and J genes are TRBV7-2 and TRBJ1-2; no reliable D call. The V end lost 6 bases, the J end lost 7 bases, and 9 bases lay between the germline ends. The germline gives CDR1 SGHTA, CDR2 FQGNSA. CDR3 length equals 11 residues. The CDR3 DNA reads TGTGCCAGCAGTCCTTTCCCTGGCTACACCTTC. Protein sequence: CASSPFPGYTF.

This sequence joins TRBV7-2 and TRBJ1-4; D uncertain. Trimming took off 0 bases at V and 0 bases at J, with 5 bases between the two ends. CDR1 and CDR2 (germline): SGHTA, FQGNSA. The CDR3 consists of 15 residues. The CDR3 DNA follows: TGTGCCAGCAGCTTAGCGGCTGCAACTAATGAAAAACTGTTTTTT. It codes for CASSLAAATNEKLFF.

Here the CDR3 DNA reads TGTGCCAGCAGCTCCGTGGCCGCAGGCCGAACTCTATACAATGAGCAGTTCTTC. It encodes CASSSVAAGRTLYNEQFF. The V gene is TRBV7-6, the J gene TRBJ2-1; D unresolved. The length of the CDR3 is 18 residues. Germline V CDR1 and CDR2: SGHVS, FNYEAQ. V lost 4 bases and J lost 4, with 23 bases in between.

The chain couples TRBV4-3 to TRBJ1-4, with D possibly being TRBD1 (6 bases). The ends were cut back, 1 base at V and 0 bases at J, with 6 bases in the middle. The germline V gene encodes CDR1 LGHNA and CDR2 YSLEER. The CDR3 has 15 residues. The chain's CDR3 is CASSQGTATNEKLFF. The CDR3 DNA reads TGCGCCAGCAGCCAAGGGACAGCAACTAATGAAAAACTGTTTTTT.

The chain employs TRBV7-2 and TRBJ1-5; no firm D call. CDR1 is SGHTA, CDR2 FQGNSA, per germline. This CDR3 region has 15 residues. Trimming removed 1 base at V and 0 bases at J, with 7 bases between. CDR3 bases: TGTGCCAGCAGCTTAGTAGGCCCTAGCAATCAGCCCCAGCATTTT. Translation: CASSLVGPSNQPQHF.

The V call is TRBV6-6, the J call TRBJ1-1, with D possibly matching TRBD1 (6 bases). V lost 2 bases and J 2 bases, leaving 9 bases between the germline ends. This CDR3 is 14 amino acids long. Germline V gene lookup returns CDR1 MNHNY and CDR2 SVGAGI (reference sequence). Here the CDR3 DNA reads TGTGCCAGCAGTTACAGGGGGGCTAACACTGAAGCTTTCTTT. Translating it yields CASSYRGANTEAFF.

This clonotype has just a few counts. The rearrangement joins TRBV5-1 to TRBJ1-5, with D possibly TRBD1 on 5 matching bases. V shed 2 bases and J shed 6 bases, with 12 bases lying between them. Germline lookup yields CDR1 SGHRS and CDR2 YFSETQ. The CDR3 has 14 amino acids. The CDR3 loop reads CASSFSSGGQPQHF. In DNA form, the CDR3 reads TGCGCCAGCAGCTTTTCCTCCGGGGGTCAGCCCCAGCATTTT.

The count of this clonotype is one. This chain links TRBV28 with TRBJ1-2; maybe TRBD1 (5 bases). The CDR3 sequence is 14 residues long. Trimming removed 5 bases from V and 3 bases from J, with 13 bases in between. Germline V gene sequence: CDR1 MDHEN, CDR2 SYDVKM. CDR3 bases: TGTGCCAGCAGTAAATCAGGGTTTGACTATGGCTACACCTTC. Its translation: CASSKSGFDYGYTF.

This clonotype was counted a few times. Relative to the germline gene, one junction end is altered; a read error may explain this. The chain has TRBV7-9 and TRBJ1-1; 10 nucleotides line up with TRBD1. CDR1 and CDR2 from the germline V gene are SEHNR and FQNEAQ (reference sequence). This CDR3 is 14 amino acids long. This CDR3 reads CASSLGSPSGQGLF. For the CDR3, the DNA is TGTGCCAGCAGCTTAGGCTCCCCCTCGGGACAGGGGCTCTTT.

In its sample, this clonotype was seen once. This chain uses TRBV6-5 with TRBJ2-1; a weak D match, TRBD2 (6 bases). The CDR3 runs to 13 residues. V was cut by 8 bases and J by 6 bases, with 14 bases left in between. Germline V gene data show CDR1 as MNHEY and CDR2 as SVGAGI. CDR3 DNA: TGTGCCAGCTCCGGGGGTCCCGGCAATGAGCAGTTCTTC. It specifies CASSGGPGNEQFF.

This rearrangement joins TRBV13 to TRBJ2-1, with D possibly TRBD1 on 7 matching bases. The CDR3 consists of 15 residues. The germline V gene has CDR1 PRHDT and CDR2 FYEKMQ (reference sequence). V lost 3 bases to trimming and J lost 7 bases, with 16 bases between them. CDR3 loop: CASSFIIQGGNEQFF. The DNA of the CDR3 is TGTGCCAGCAGCTTCATAATCCAGGGGGGAAATGAGCAGTTCTTC.

The chain recombines TRBV12-5 with TRBJ1-5; tentative D call: TRBD1 (5 bases). The CDR3 runs to 17 residues. V was shortened by 6 bases and J by 0 bases, with 18 bases between the two germline ends. From germline, CDR1 is LGHNT and CDR2 FRNRAP. DNA of the CDR3: TGTGCTAGTGGGACCGGGGCCAGTCATTATAGCAATCAGCCCCAGCATTTT. Translated, it gives CASGTGASHYSNQPQHF.

The rearrangement joins TRBV20-1 to TRBJ2-7, with unresolved D. In germline, CDR1 is DFQATT, CDR2 SNEGSKA (reference sequence). CDR3 length: 14 amino acids. Trimming stripped 0 bases from V and 3 bases from J, with 12 bases between. The CDR3 nucleotides read TGCAGTGCTAGAGATGCCGTGACCGACTACGAGCAGTACTTC. Its translation: CSARDAVTDYEQYF.

This clonotype has a handful of counts. The chain carries TRBV11-2 and TRBJ2-7; D is undetermined. CDR3 size: 14 residues. Trimming left V 1 base short and J 0 bases short, with 7 bases between. CDR1 SGHAT and CDR2 FQNNGV come from the germline V gene. This CDR3 reads CASSLAISSYEQYV. The CDR3 DNA sequence: TGTGCCAGCAGCTTAGCGATCAGCTCCTACGAGCAGTACGTC.

Only a few counts were recorded for this clonotype. The J gene is TRBJ2-7, the V gene TRBV27, with 8 bases fitting TRBD2. CDR1 and CDR2 (germline): MNHEY, SMNVEV (reference sequence). Trimming took 6 bases from V and 0 from J; bases not matched to a gene: 7. The length of the CDR3 is 15 residues. The CDR3 bases are TGTGCCAGCAGCCCAGGCGGGGGGTTCTCCTACGAGCAGTACGTC. Amino acid sequence: CASSPGGGFSYEQYV.

The V and J genes are TRBV5-6 and TRBJ1-4; TRBD1 matches 8 bases. The CDR3 length is 15 residues. Germline CDR1 and CDR2: SGHDT and YYEEEE. The J segment lost 6 bases and the V segment lost 4 bases, leaving 8 bases of the junction unmatched. This chain's CDR3 is CASSATGGWYEKLFF. In nucleotides, the CDR3 is TGTGCCAGCAGCGCTACAGGGGGTTGGTATGAAAAACTGTTTTTT.

Only a few counts were recorded for this clonotype. The rearrangement uses TRBV20-1 and TRBJ2-1; TRBD2 is a possible D gene (6 bases). The V end lost 6 bases, the J end lost 6 bases, and 21 bases lay between the germline ends. The length of the CDR3 is 15 residues. Germline V gives CDR1 DFQATT, CDR2 SNEGSKA (reference sequence). This CDR3 reads CSAKGTSGPGNEQFF. The CDR3 DNA reads as TGCAGTGCAAAGGGGACGAGCGGGCCCGGCAATGAGCAGTTCTTC.

This clonotype was seen ten or more times. This sequence joins TRBV7-2 and TRBJ2-5; perhaps TRBD2 as D (7 bases). V was trimmed by 7 bases and J by 4 bases, leaving 19 bases between them. CDR1 and CDR2 (germline): SGHTA, FQGNSA. This CDR3 has 15 amino acids. CDR3 DNA: TGTGCCAGCAATTCCGTGGGGGGGCCGGGAGAGACCCAGTACTTC. It encodes CASNSVGGPGETQYF. The full variable domain, in which reference TRBV7-2 and TRBJ2-5 provide the parts outside the CDR3, is GAGVSQSPSNKVTEKGKDVELRCDPISGHTALYWYRQSLGQGLEFLIYFQGNSAPDKSGLPSDRFSAERTGGSVSTLTIQRTQQEDSAVYLCASNSVGGPGETQYFGPGTRLLVL.

The chain joins TRBV18 to TRBJ2-7; 7 nucleotides agree with TRBD1. The V segment lost 8 bases and the J segment 2 bases; nucleotides outside the gene matches: 9. Germline loops: CDR1 KGHSH, CDR2 LQKENI. The CDR3 is 14 amino acids. The chain's CDR3 is CASTGTAATYEQYF. CDR3 coding DNA: TGTGCCAGCACCGGGACAGCGGCCACCTACGAGCAGTACTTC.